Below, one T cell receptor beta chain is given with its context. The method was immunoSEQ multiplex PCR; TCRdb's version includes in-frame clones alone and lacks a portion of them. The data hold fewer than 500,000 clones, with around 87% observed a single time. Germline assignment: CDR1 ENHRY and CDR2 SYGVKD. The germline V and J ends were trimmed by 4 bases and 6 bases, with 13 bases remaining between them. This CDR3 has 14 residues. This entry belongs to a study of blood T cell repertoires in COVID-19. Study context: Acute and convalescent COVID-19 specimens originated in the United States, Italy and Spain.

The genes are TRBV10-3 and TRBJ1-5, with a possible D match to TRBD1 (5 bases). Sequencing was performed on PBMCs or T cells enriched from blood (not recorded which). The origin of this receptor is a man aged 30 to 45 who had recovered from COVID-19. CDR3 coding DNA: TGTGCCATCAGTGCCCTCCAGGGCGGTCAGCCCCAGCATTTT. It is translated as CAISALQGGQPQHF.